Presented here are 22 T cell receptor beta chains from one specimen sequenced in a study of quantifying T cell responses using KT2 cells (dated by TCRdb to about 2017). Study-wide context: RNA was DNase-treated and reverse transcribed with TCR alpha and beta constant-region primers, mostly using SuperScript III.

Libraries were prepared through UMI-ligation and nested PCR. TCRdb lists the instrument as Illumina MiSeq. Using T4 RNA ligase 1, a single-stranded oligonucleotide bearing the Illumina SP2 sequence plus a UMI was ligated onto the 3' end of the cDNA. PCR1 ran three to five cycles (98°C 15 s, 69°C 30 s, 72°C 40 s); the beta primer was an equimolar mix of RC1.1 and RC1.2 covering TRBC1 and TRBC2. TCRdb redid the processing of the public reads, applying fastp at Q25 and MiXCR, and retained in-frame beta chains. CDR3 protein sequences are deduplicated, and each keeps its most common genes and DNA. Across this sample there are 30,000 or so distinct CDR3 sequences, with roughly 7.2% seen only once. The biggest ten clones account for approximately 15% of the sample. The material sequenced was PBMCs spiked with cells of the T cell clone KT2. The receptors were sampled from a human donor.

The table lists this clonotype with many counts. The chain combines TRBV9 with TRBJ1-1; D is unclear. CDR3 size: 16 residues. Germline CDR1 is SGDLS and CDR2 is YYNGEE. Trimming pared 0 bases from V and 0 bases from J, leaving 12 bases between. The CDR3 region has the DNA TGTGCCAGCAGCGTAGGGGCAGGTAGTATGAACACTGAAGCTTTCTTT. It encodes CASSVGAGSMNTEAFF.

The chain is built from TRBV4-1 and TRBJ1-2; no firm D call. Germline lookup yields CDR1 MGHRA and CDR2 YSYEKL. There are 14 residues in the CDR3. The ends were cut back, 4 bases at V and 2 bases at J, with 11 bases in the middle. DNA of the CDR3: TGCGCCAGCAGCCCCCAACCTGGAAACTATGGCTACACCTTC. Translating it yields CASSPQPGNYGYTF.

This clonotype was observed many times. The V call is TRBV6-5, the J call TRBJ1-1; 8 nucleotides match TRBD1. Germline V gene lookup returns CDR1 MNHEY and CDR2 SVGAGI. After removal of 2 bases from V and 0 bases from J, the junction contained 2 bases not matched to a gene. The CDR3 has 15 amino acids. CDR3 protein: CASSYGTGMNTEAFF. The DNA for the CDR3 is TGTGCCAGCAGTTACGGGACAGGAATGAACACTGAAGCTTTCTTT.

The chain employs TRBV24-1 and TRBJ2-5, with TRBD1 matching over 10 bases. Germline V lookup: CDR1 KGHDR, CDR2 SFDVKD. The J segment lost 1 base and the V segment lost 1 base, leaving 2 bases of the junction unmatched. The CDR3 is made up of 16 amino acids. CDR3 in DNA: TGTGCCACCAGTGATTTTGGGACAGGGGCCCAAGAGACCCAGTACTTC. It is translated as CATSDFGTGAQETQYF.

This clonotype came up a few times. The chain joins TRBV10-3 to TRBJ1-2; D gene unclear. The V end was cut by 2 bases, the J end by 1 base, with 8 bases between. Germline CDR1 and CDR2: ENHRY and SYGVKD. The CDR3 has 14 amino acids. The CDR3 spells CAISERRSNYGYTF. In nucleotides, the CDR3 is TGTGCCATCAGTGAGAGACGGAGTAACTATGGCTACACCTTC.

V usage is TRBV9 and J usage is TRBJ2-7; 8 bases align to TRBD2. The CDR3 totals 15 residues. CDR1 and CDR2 (germline): SGDLS, YYNGEE. J gave up 3 bases and V 0 bases, and 5 bases lay outside the gene matches. In nucleotides, the CDR3 is TGTGCCAGCAGCGTAGCAGCGGGAGAGTTCTACGAGCAGTACTTC. It translates to CASSVAAGEFYEQYF.

The sample holds many counts of this clonotype. This rearrangement joins TRBV29-1 to TRBJ1-2; 7 bases fit TRBD1. With V trimmed by 1 base and J by 6 bases, 8 bases remained unmatched. The germline gives CDR1 SQVTM, CDR2 ANQGSEA. There are 14 residues in the CDR3. CDR3 coding DNA: TGCAGCGTTGAAGGCAGGGGGTATGGCGATGGCTACACCTTC. As protein: CSVEGRGYGDGYTF. Full variable domain (outside the CDR3, taken from reference TRBV29-1 and TRBJ1-2): SAVISQKPSRDICQRGTSLTIQCQVDSQVTMMFWYRQQPGQSLTLIATANQGSEATYESGFVIDKFPISRPNLTFSTLTVSNMSPEDSSIYLCSVEGRGYGDGYTFGSGTRLTVV.

This clonotype was detected a few times. This rearrangement joins TRBV7-9 to TRBJ2-3; D is unclear. The CDR3 is made up of 11 amino acids. The germline V gene encodes CDR1 SEHNR and CDR2 FQNEAQ (reference sequence). The V end lost 8 bases, the J end lost 4 bases, and 7 bases lay between the germline ends. CDR3 bases: TGTGCCAGCGGGATGGCAGATACGCAGTATTTT. Protein product: CASGMADTQYF. Looking up the rest from reference TRBV7-9 and TRBJ2-3 gives the full variable domain: DTGVSQNPRHKITKRGQNVTFRCDPISEHNRLYWYRQTLGQGPEFLTYFQNEAQLEKSRLLSDRFSAERPKGSFSTLEIQRTEQGDSAMYLCASGMADTQYFGPGTRLTVL.

V is TRBV7-9 and J is TRBJ1-1; D is unclear. V lost 5 bases and J lost 2, with 9 bases in between. The CDR3 is 13 amino acids. CDR1 and CDR2 from the germline V gene are SEHNR and FQNEAQ (reference sequence). CDR3 loop: CASSPTPNTEAFF. The CDR3 DNA reads TGTGCCAGCAGCCCCACCCCAAACACTGAAGCTTTCTTT.

The table lists this clonotype with a few counts. The rearrangement uses TRBV12-5 and TRBJ2-7; D is ambiguous. The CDR3 contains 13 residues. In germline, CDR1 is LGHNT, CDR2 FRNRAP. Deletions cut 0 bases from V and 5 bases from J, with 8 bases between. CDR3 DNA sequence: TGTGCTAGTGGTTTGGTACTTAATCACGAGCAGTACTTC. This codes for CASGLVLNHEQYF.

This clonotype appeared many times. V and J are TRBV9 and TRBJ1-1, with D hard to call. With 0 bases removed from V and 1 base from J, the gap between germline ends came to 4 bases. This CDR3 contains 13 residues. Looked up from germline, CDR1 is SGDLS and CDR2 is YYNGEE. The CDR3 region has the DNA TGTGCCAGCAGCGTAGGCGCGAACACTGAAGCTTTCTTT. Translation: CASSVGANTEAFF. Complete variable domain (other parts from reference TRBV9 and TRBJ1-1): DSGVTQTPKHLITATGQRVTLRCSPRSGDLSVYWYQQSLDQGLQFLIQYYNGEERAKGNILERFSAQQFPDLHSELNLSSLELGDSALYFCASSVGANTEAFFGQGTRLTVV.

This clonotype was observed a handful of times. The CDR3: CASRPGQGTYEQYF. CDR3 nucleotide sequence: TGTGCCAGCAGGCCGGGACAGGGGACCTACGAGCAGTACTTC. The gene calls are TRBV2 and TRBJ2-7; 10 nucleotides match TRBD1. CDR1 SNHLY and CDR2 FYNNEI come from the germline V gene. V trimming: 6 bases; J trimming: 2 bases; junction bases outside the gene matches: 4. This CDR3 spans 14 amino acids.

V usage is TRBV7-9 and J usage is TRBJ2-3; no definite D call. Trimming removed 3 bases from V and 2 bases from J, with 9 bases in between. Germline V CDR1 and CDR2: SEHNR, FQNEAQ (reference sequence). The CDR3 is made up of 14 amino acids. Here the CDR3 reads CASSFPLVTDTQYF. Written as DNA, the CDR3 is TGTGCCAGCAGCTTCCCCCTCGTCACAGATACGCAGTATTTT.

The gene calls are TRBV29-1 and TRBJ1-2; tentatively, D is TRBD1 (5 bases). Looked up from germline, CDR1 is SQVTM and CDR2 is ANQGSEA. This CDR3 comprises 13 residues. Trimming left V 3 bases short and J 0 bases short, with 8 bases between. Here the CDR3 reads CSVETASNYGYTF. Here the CDR3 DNA reads TGCAGCGTTGAGACAGCTTCTAACTATGGCTACACCTTC.

This clonotype was seen only a few times. This chain links TRBV12-3 or TRBV12-4 with TRBJ2-5; 8 bases map to TRBD1. The V gene end was trimmed by 6 bases and the J gene end by 0 bases; junction bases not matched to a gene: 9. This CDR3 region has 16 residues. CDR3 region: CASRPDRGKYQETQYF. The CDR3 DNA sequence: TGTGCCAGCAGACCAGACAGGGGAAAGTACCAAGAGACCCAGTACTTC.

The chain carries TRBV25-1 and TRBJ1-2; D is undetermined. Germline CDR1 MGHDK, CDR2 SYGVNS. Trimming removed 3 bases at V and 4 bases at J, with 12 bases between. The CDR3 totals 14 residues. CDR3 sequence reads: CASSDTGNPYGYTF. Written as DNA, the CDR3 is TGTGCCAGCAGTGATACGGGAAACCCCTATGGCTACACCTTC.

This sequence joins TRBV14 and TRBJ2-3, with TRBD2 matching 9 bases. CDR1 and CDR2 from the germline V gene are SGHDN and FVKESK. V was clipped by 4 bases and J by 6 bases; unmatched bases: 11. The CDR3 is 16 amino acids. The CDR3 loop is CASSPLGGRALDTQYF. As DNA, the CDR3 is TGTGCCAGCAGCCCCCTTGGCGGGAGGGCCCTCGATACGCAGTATTTT.

This clonotype was observed at least ten times. This chain links TRBV12-3 or TRBV12-4 with TRBJ2-1, with no clear D. The V end lost 1 base, the J end lost 10 bases, and 14 bases lay between the germline ends. The CDR3 spans 14 residues. The CDR3 reads CASSLDPLGREQFF. In DNA form, the CDR3 reads TGTGCCAGCAGTTTAGATCCCCTGGGCAGGGAGCAGTTCTTC.

Ten or more counts support this clonotype. The J gene is TRBJ2-5, the V gene TRBV20-1, with D possibly being TRBD2 (6 bases). The V end was cut by 5 bases, the J end by 2 bases, with 12 bases between. The CDR3 is made up of 13 amino acids. CDR1 and CDR2 (germline): DFQATT, SNEGSKA (reference sequence). CDR3 coding DNA: TGCAGTGCTTCCCCTAGCGATCAAGAGACCCAGTACTTC. Translation: CSASPSDQETQYF.

The V gene is TRBV6-2 or TRBV6-3, the J gene TRBJ2-1, with 11 bases that match TRBD2. The germline CDR1 and CDR2 sequences are MNHEY and SVGEGT. Germline trimming cut 5 bases from V and 3 bases from J; bases unmatched to any gene: 3. This CDR3 has 15 residues. Here the CDR3 DNA reads TGTGCCAGCAGTCCTAGCGGGGGGATCTACAATGAGCAGTTCTTC. Translated, it gives CASSPSGGIYNEQFF.

A few counts support this clonotype. This rearrangement joins TRBV2 to TRBJ2-6; D not certain. CDR3 size: 14 residues. V shed 6 bases and J shed 2 bases, with 8 bases lying between them. Germline-derived CDR1 and CDR2 are SNHLY and FYNNEI. DNA for the CDR3: TGTGCCAGCAGGGAGACGACTGGGGCCAACGTCCTGACTTTC. This codes for CASRETTGANVLTF.

Only a few counts were recorded for this clonotype. V is TRBV3-1 and J is TRBJ1-1; a weak D match, TRBD1 (5 bases). This CDR3 region has 14 residues. Germline V lookup: CDR1 LGHDT, CDR2 YNNKEL (reference sequence). Trimming stripped 0 bases from V and 7 bases from J, with 12 bases between. The CDR3 region is CASSQDPGGGEAFF. The CDR3 DNA reads as TGTGCCAGCAGCCAAGATCCGGGGGGGGGTGAAGCTTTCTTT.